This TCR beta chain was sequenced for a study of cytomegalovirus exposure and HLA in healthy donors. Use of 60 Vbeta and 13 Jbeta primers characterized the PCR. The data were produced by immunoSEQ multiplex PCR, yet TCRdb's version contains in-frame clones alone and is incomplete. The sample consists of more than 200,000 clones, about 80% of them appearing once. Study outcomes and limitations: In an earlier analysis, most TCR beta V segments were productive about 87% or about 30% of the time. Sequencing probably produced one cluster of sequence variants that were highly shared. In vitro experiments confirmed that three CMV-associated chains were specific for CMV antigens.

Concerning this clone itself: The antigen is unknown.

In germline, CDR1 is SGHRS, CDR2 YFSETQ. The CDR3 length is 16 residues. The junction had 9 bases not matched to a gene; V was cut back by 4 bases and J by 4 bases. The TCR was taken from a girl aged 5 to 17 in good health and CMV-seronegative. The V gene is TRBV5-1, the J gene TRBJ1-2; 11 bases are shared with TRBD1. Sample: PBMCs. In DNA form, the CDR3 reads TGCGCCAGCAGCCTGACGTGGGACAGGGGGACCTATGGCTACACCTTC. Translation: CASSLTWDRGTYGYTF.